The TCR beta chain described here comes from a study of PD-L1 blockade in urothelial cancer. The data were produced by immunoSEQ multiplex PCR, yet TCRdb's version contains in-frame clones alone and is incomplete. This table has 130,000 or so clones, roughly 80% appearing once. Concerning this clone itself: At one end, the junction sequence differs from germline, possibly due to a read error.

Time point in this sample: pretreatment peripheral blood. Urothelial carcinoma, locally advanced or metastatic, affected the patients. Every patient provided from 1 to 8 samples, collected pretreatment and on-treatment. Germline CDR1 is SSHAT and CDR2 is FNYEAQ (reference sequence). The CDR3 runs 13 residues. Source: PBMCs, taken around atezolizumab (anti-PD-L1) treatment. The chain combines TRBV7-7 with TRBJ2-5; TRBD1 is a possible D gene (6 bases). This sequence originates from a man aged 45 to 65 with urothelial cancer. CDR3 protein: CASSLGGEETQYF. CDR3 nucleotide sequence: TGTGCTAGCAGCTTAGGGGGAGAAGAGACCCAGTACTTC.